This entry describes one T cell receptor beta chain. Its antigen is currently unknown. Sequencing was performed with immunoSEQ multiplex PCR; in TCRdb, only in-frame clones are kept and a portion is missing. This sample yields about 150,000 clones, of which roughly 90% are seen a single time; approximately 17% belongs to the top ten. These data come from a study of T cell responses to AZD1222 COVID-19 vaccine. General study results and limits: Donors, mostly white British, included more females; clonal diversity was possibly underestimated. Elevations in Spike-specific TCR breadth and depth followed administration of two AZD1222 doses. CD4 TCRs linked to vaccination spanned spike, dominating at 160-218 and 743-854. Repertoires were obtained solely post-peak T cell response.

The CDR3 totals 14 residues. The germline CDR1 and CDR2 sequences are SGHRS and YFSETQ. The junction had 7 bases not matched to a gene; V was cut back by 0 bases and J by 8 bases. The sample in question was peripheral blood, obtained on day 0 of AZD1222 vaccination. The sequence came from an adult in good health. The V gene is TRBV5-1, the J gene TRBJ1-2, with 7 nucleotides matching TRBD1. CDR3 sequence reads: CASSLGQGIPGYTF. CDR3 sequence (DNA): TGCGCCAGCAGCTTGGGACAGGGAATACCCGGCTACACCTTC.